This passage covers 23 T cell receptor beta chains from one sample sequenced in a study of blood T cells in healthy people across ages. PCR was performed a second time for 7 to 11 cycles using a sample-barcoded 5' primer and a J-beta primer mix. In TCRdb, the 5' RACE reads were re-called with MiXCR into one record per CDR3 protein. The sample consists of 580,000 or so distinct CDR3 sequences, more than 45% of them appearing once. What was sequenced was blood. The receptors stem from a man older than 75 in good health.

This clonotype occurred a few times. The chain recombines TRBV4-2 with TRBJ2-1; 12 bases line up with TRBD2. The V and J ends lost 0 bases and 9 bases, in that order; junction bases with no gene match: 6. Germline V lookup: CDR1 LGHNA, CDR2 YNFKEQ. This CDR3 is 16 amino acids long. This CDR3 reads CASSQELAGGSIEQFF. In DNA form, the CDR3 reads TGTGCCAGCAGCCAAGAACTAGCGGGAGGTAGTATTGAGCAGTTCTTC.

This clonotype was observed a few times. This chain joins TRBV29-1 and TRBJ2-5; D may be TRBD1 or TRBD2 (5 bases each). Germline V lookup: CDR1 SQVTM, CDR2 ANQGSEA. The CDR3 contains 16 residues. V shed 1 base and J shed 4 bases, with 19 bases lying between them. The CDR3 sequence: CSVEGGSGLGTETQYF. CDR3 bases: TGCAGCGTTGAAGGGGGGTCCGGGCTCGGGACAGAGACCCAGTACTTC.

There are a few counts of this clonotype. The CDR3 DNA follows: TGTGCCAGCAATGAAGCGGGGGGGCGGGAAGAGACCCAGTACTTC. It specifies CASNEAGGREETQYF. This sequence joins TRBV9 and TRBJ2-5; TRBD2 matches 10 bases. Germline V gene lookup returns CDR1 SGDLS and CDR2 YYNGEE. CDR3 length: 15 residues. With 6 bases clipped from V and 3 bases from J, the junction kept 8 bases outside the gene matches.

In this sample, this clonotype turned up a few times. This sequence joins TRBV20-1 and TRBJ2-7, with 11 bases matching TRBD2. J gave up 3 bases and V 4 bases, and 8 bases lay outside the gene matches. The V gene's germline CDR1 is DFQATT and CDR2 SNEGSKA (reference sequence). The CDR3 has 15 amino acids. CDR3 nucleotide sequence: TGCAGTGCTACCCCTAGCGGGGGGAATAACTACGAGCAGTACTTC. Translating gives CSATPSGGNNYEQYF.

This chain links TRBV6-2 or TRBV6-3 with TRBJ2-5; 9 nucleotides line up with TRBD2. Germline CDR1 reads MNHEY; CDR2 reads SVGEGT. The V gene end was trimmed by 8 bases and the J gene end by 11 bases; junction bases not matched to a gene: 24. The CDR3 sequence is 17 residues long. CDR3 nucleotides: TGTGCCAGCTATCTTCTAGCGGGACCCAGGGACGCCAATGAGCAGTACTTC. This sequence encodes CASYLLAGPRDANEQYF.

V is TRBV28 and J is TRBJ2-7, with a possible D match to TRBD2 (6 bases). The CDR3 contains 17 residues. The V and J ends lost 6 bases and 1 base respectively, with 22 bases between them. Germline lookup yields CDR1 MDHEN and CDR2 SYDVKM. The CDR3: CASSPGTPPRGSYEQYF. Here the CDR3 DNA reads TGTGCCAGCAGCCCCGGGACTCCTCCACGGGGGTCCTACGAGCAGTACTTC. The variable domain in full, with the rest retrieved from reference TRBV28 and TRBJ2-7, is DVKVTQSSRYLVKRTGEKVFLECVQDMDHENMFWYRQDPGLGLRLIYFSYDVKMKEKGDIPEGYSVSREKKERFSLILESASTNQTSMYLCASSPGTPPRGSYEQYFGPGTRLTVT.

The V call is TRBV20-1, the J call TRBJ1-1; TRBD1 might be the D (5 bases). Germline-derived CDR1 and CDR2 are DFQATT and SNEGSKA (reference sequence). Deletions cut 3 bases from V and 5 bases from J, with 19 bases between. The CDR3 sequence is 15 residues long. For the CDR3, the DNA is TGCAGTGCTAGGATCCCAGGGACGGTGGGGACTGAAGCTTTCTTT. As protein: CSARIPGTVGTEAFF.

There are a few counts of this clonotype. The J gene is TRBJ2-1, the V gene TRBV6-6; D is possibly TRBD1 or TRBD2 (5 bases each). The length of the CDR3 is 13 residues. V lost 6 bases and J 5 bases, leaving 11 bases between the germline ends. Germline V gene data show CDR1 as MNHNY and CDR2 as SVGAGI (reference sequence). The DNA of the CDR3 is TGTGCCAGCAGCGCCGGGGCCGACAATGAGCAGTTCTTC. It specifies CASSAGADNEQFF.

The chain links TRBV7-2 to TRBJ2-7; 10 bases align to TRBD2. The CDR3 sequence is 17 residues long. Trimming cost V 2 bases and J 7 bases; bases outside gene matches: 14. Germline CDR1 SGHTA, CDR2 FQGNSA. CDR3 amino acids: CASSLSPSGSSYNEQYF. The CDR3 DNA follows: TGTGCCAGCAGCTTATCCCCTAGCGGGAGTTCTTACAATGAGCAGTACTTC. Together with reference TRBV7-2 and TRBJ2-7, the CDR3 gives the full variable domain: GAGVSQSPSNKVTEKGKDVELRCDPISGHTALYWYRQSLGQGLEFLIYFQGNSAPDKSGLPSDRFSAERTGGSVSTLTIQRTQQEDSAVYLCASSLSPSGSSYNEQYFGPGTRLTVT.

To note about this clonotype: One end of the junction fails to match germline, which may point to a read error. This rearrangement joins TRBV10-3 to TRBJ2-1; TRBD2 matches at 16 bases. Germline V CDR1 and CDR2: ENHRY, SYGVKD. The CDR3 has 18 amino acids. CDR3 nucleotides: TGTGCCATCAGTGCGGGACTAGCGGGAGGGCCGTCCTACAATGGGCAGTTCTTC. As protein: CAISAGLAGGPSYNGQFF.

The gene calls are TRBV7-8 and TRBJ2-1; 9 bases agree with TRBD1. The germline gives CDR1 SGHVS, CDR2 FQNEAQ. The CDR3 consists of 15 residues. The V segment lost 5 bases and the J segment 8 bases; nucleotides outside the gene matches: 10. The CDR3 here is CASSETGTGIDEQFF. The CDR3, as DNA: TGTGCCAGCAGCGAAACCGGGACAGGGATAGATGAGCAGTTCTTC.

This clonotype came up once. The chain has TRBV7-6 and TRBJ2-4; tentative D call: TRBD1 (6 bases). TRBJ2-7 explains the end of the DNA better; the J call may be wrong. The CDR3 runs 13 residues. CDR1 is SGHVS, CDR2 FNYEAQ, per germline. The CDR3 region is CASSPGAGDEQYF. The CDR3 DNA follows: TGTGCCAGCAGCCCAGGGGCTGGGGACGAGCAGTACTTC.

The chain couples TRBV12-3 or TRBV12-4 to TRBJ2-7, with 11 bases identical to TRBD2. TRBJ2-5 explains the end of the DNA better; the J call may be wrong. CDR3 length equals 16 residues. The CDR3 here is CASSLGGTSGPETQYF. CDR3 in DNA: TGTGCCAGCAGTTTAGGGGGGACTAGCGGACCGGAGACCCAGTACTTC.

This chain uses TRBV29-1 with TRBJ2-5, with 10 bases fitting TRBD2. Germline CDR1 reads SQVTM; CDR2 reads ANQGSEA. CDR3 size: 15 residues. The ends lost 1 base at V and 1 base at J; junction bases unmatched: 3. The CDR3 region has the DNA TGCAGCGTTGAAGGACTAGCGGGCCCCCAAGAGACCCAGTACTTC. Protein product: CSVEGLAGPQETQYF.

The genes are TRBV18 and TRBJ2-2, with D perhaps being TRBD1 or TRBD2 (5 bases each). The V end lost 3 bases, the J end lost 5 bases, and 13 bases lay between the germline ends. Germline-derived CDR1 and CDR2 are KGHSH and LQKENI. This CDR3 spans 15 amino acids. As DNA, the CDR3 is TGTGCCAGCTCACCTGAATCGGGGCGAACCGGGGAGCTGTTTTTT. Amino acid sequence: CASSPESGRTGELFF.

This chain joins TRBV7-2 and TRBJ2-7; D is unclear. V dropped 0 bases and J dropped 2 bases, with 11 bases sitting between them. The CDR3 length is 15 residues. CDR1 is SGHTA and CDR2 is FQGNSA in the germline V gene. CDR3 DNA sequence: TGTGCCAGCAGCTTAGCGGTCGCGGCTGCCTACGAGCAGTACTTC. It specifies CASSLAVAAAYEQYF.

As to this clonotype: One base away lies a much larger clone, so this may be a sequencing read error. The chain links TRBV9 to TRBJ2-6; D possibly corresponds to TRBD1 (6 bases). The CDR3 runs 18 residues. Germline CDR1 SGDLS, CDR2 YYNGEE. CDR3 sequence: CASSVVPAGGSEANVLTF. The CDR3, as DNA: TGTGCCAGCAGCGTAGTTCCCGCTGGGGGCTCTGAGGCCAACGTCCTGACTTTC.

This clonotype was counted ten times or more. The rearrangement joins TRBV6-5 to TRBJ2-3; TRBD2 matches 15 bases. CDR3 length: 18 amino acids. Trimming removed 1 base from V and 6 bases from J; junction bases left unmatched: 8. Germline CDR1 reads MNHEY; CDR2 reads SVGAGI. The CDR3 nucleotides read TGTGCCAGCAGTTACTGGTCCGGGACTAGCGGGAGGAGGGATACGCAGTATTTT. It codes for CASSYWSGTSGRRDTQYF.

The gene calls are TRBV6-5 and TRBJ1-6; weak D call: TRBD1 (5 bases). This CDR3 is built from 15 residues. Germline V gene lookup returns CDR1 MNHEY and CDR2 SVGAGI. Trimming pared 7 bases from V and 7 bases from J, leaving 17 bases between. CDR3 amino acids: CASTRSDSANSPLHF. Written as DNA, the CDR3 is TGTGCCAGCACTCGGAGTGACAGTGCCAATTCACCCCTCCACTTT.

The chain employs TRBV18 and TRBJ2-1; TRBD1 aligns across 10 bases. The CDR3 spans 19 residues. V shed 0 bases and J 3 bases; nucleotides not matched to a gene: 11. Looked up from germline, CDR1 is KGHSH and CDR2 is LQKENI. The CDR3 nucleotides read TGTGCCAGCTCACCACCTTTGACAGGGGGCTCAAAAGACTACAATGAGCAGTTCTTC. Encoded protein: CASSPPLTGGSKDYNEQFF.

This clonotype was picked up a small number of times. The gene calls are TRBV7-3 and TRBJ2-1; D gene unclear. V dropped 11 bases and J dropped 5 bases, with 10 bases sitting between them. Germline assignment: CDR1 SGHTA and CDR2 FQGTGA. The CDR3 is 11 residues long. The DNA of the CDR3 is TGTGCCCATCCCCGCAACAATGAGCAGTTCTTC. This codes for CAHPRNNEQFF. Together with reference TRBV7-3 and TRBJ2-1, the CDR3 gives the full variable domain: GAGVSQTPSNKVTEKGKYVELRCDPISGHTALYWYRQSLGQGPEFLIYFQGTGAADDSGLPNDRFFAVRPEGSVSTLKIQRTERGDSAVYLCAHPRNNEQFFGPGTRLTVL.

This chain joins TRBV20-1 and TRBJ1-2; the D gene is possibly TRBD1 (5 bases). The CDR3 consists of 13 residues. Germline CDR1 is DFQATT and CDR2 is SNEGSKA (reference sequence). Trimming removed 3 bases at V and 4 bases at J, with 12 bases between. CDR3 sequence reads: CSASPLGRYGYTF. CDR3 coding DNA: TGCAGTGCTAGTCCCTTGGGACGCTATGGCTACACCTTC.

The gene calls are TRBV20-1 and TRBJ2-5, with TRBD2 identical over 13 bases. Germline values: CDR1 DFQATT, CDR2 SNEGSKA (reference sequence). Trimming cost V 5 bases and J 0 bases; bases outside gene matches: 9. This CDR3 region has 17 residues. CDR3 coding DNA: TGCAGTGCTTCTCCGGGACTAGCGGGAACATACCAAGAGACCCAGTACTTC. It is translated as CSASPGLAGTYQETQYF.